The present T cell receptor beta chain was sequenced within a study of CD8 T cells in Susac syndrome. Patients having Susac syndrome satisfied recently defined diagnostic criteria for definite or probable disease. CDR3 length: 15 residues. Trimming at V came to 5 bases and at J to 4 bases, leaving 11 bases not matched to a gene. Germline V CDR1 and CDR2: GTSNPN, SVGIG (reference sequence). Reverse transcription of 0.5 to 1 ug RNA was performed with random hexamers. TCRdb recomputed calls from the immunoSEQ multiplex PCR reads with MiXCR, one row per CDR3 protein. Of fewer than 85,000 distinct CDR3 sequences in the sample, roughly 95% were seen once.

This sequence was found in a human donor with Susac syndrome. Sequencing input: CD8+ T cells from PBMCs. The chain employs TRBV30 and TRBJ1-5; TRBD1 matches 7 bases. CDR3 in amino acids: CAWRHGQVLNQPQHF. The CDR3 nucleotides read TGTGCCTGGCGCCACGGACAGGTCCTTAATCAGCCCCAGCATTTT.